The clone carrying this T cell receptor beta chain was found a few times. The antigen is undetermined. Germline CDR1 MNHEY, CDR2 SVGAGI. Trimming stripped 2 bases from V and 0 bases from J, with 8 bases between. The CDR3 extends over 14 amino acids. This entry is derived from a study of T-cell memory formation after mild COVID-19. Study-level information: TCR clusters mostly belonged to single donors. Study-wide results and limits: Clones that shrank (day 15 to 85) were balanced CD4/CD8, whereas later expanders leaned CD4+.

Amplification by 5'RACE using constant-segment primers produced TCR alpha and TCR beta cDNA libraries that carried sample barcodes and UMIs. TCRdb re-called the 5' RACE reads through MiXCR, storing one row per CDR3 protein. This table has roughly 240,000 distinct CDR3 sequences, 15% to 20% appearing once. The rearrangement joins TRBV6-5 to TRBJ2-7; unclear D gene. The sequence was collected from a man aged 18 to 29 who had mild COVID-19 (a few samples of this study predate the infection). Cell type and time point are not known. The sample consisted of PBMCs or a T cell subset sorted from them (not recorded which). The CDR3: CASSYRHFSYEQYF. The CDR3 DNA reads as TGTGCCAGCAGTTACAGACACTTCTCCTACGAGCAGTACTTC.